The 28 T cell receptor beta chains below come from one sample, sequenced in a study of cytomegalovirus exposure and HLA in healthy donors. A multiplex PCR was run with 60 Vbeta primers and 13 Jbeta primers. Sequencing used immunoSEQ multiplex PCR; TCRdb keeps in-frame clones, though not all of them. The sample comprises about 190,000 clones, roughly 80% of which are singletons, and around 1.7% rests with the top ten. Material for sequencing was PBMCs. These receptors came from a woman aged 18-30 years in good health and CMV-seronegative.

Of note for this clone: At one end, the junction sequence differs from germline, possibly due to a read error. The chain employs TRBV7-7 and TRBJ2-3; 8 bases are shared with TRBD2. Germline V gene data show CDR1 as SSHAT and CDR2 as FNYEAQ (reference sequence). The CDR3 contains 14 residues. The CDR3 nucleotides read TGTGCTAGCAGCCGGGAGGGGCTCACAGATACGCAGTATTTT. Its protein product is CASSREGLTDTQYF. The full variable domain, completed using reference TRBV7-7 and TRBJ2-3, is GAGVSQSPRYKVTKRGQDVTLRCDPISSHATLYWYQQALGQGPEFLTYFNYEAQPDKSGLPSDRFSAERPEGSISTLTIQRTEQRDSAMYRCASSREGLTDTQYFGPGTRLTVL.

The J gene is TRBJ2-4, the V gene TRBV4-1, with 8 bases matching TRBD2. With V trimmed by 3 bases and J by 2 bases, 9 bases remained unmatched. The germline CDR1 and CDR2 sequences are MGHRA and YSYEKL. The length of the CDR3 is 17 residues. The CDR3 region has the DNA TGCGCCAGCAGCCAGGGTGGCGGGAGGACCCCCAAAAACATTCAGTACTTC. Residues: CASSQGGGRTPKNIQYF.

The chain is built from TRBV18 and TRBJ1-4; D is perhaps TRBD1 (6 bases). Per germline, CDR1 KGHSH and CDR2 LQKENI. CDR3 length: 15 amino acids. V lost 6 bases, J lost 3 bases, and 14 bases lay in between. CDR3 in amino acids: CASSPDSHSNEKLFF. In DNA, the CDR3 is TGTGCCAGCTCGCCGGACAGCCATTCTAATGAAAAACTGTTTTTT.

This clone has just a few counts. The V call is TRBV6-1, the J call TRBJ2-7, with a possible D match to TRBD2 (6 bases). This CDR3 is built from 16 residues. The germline V gene has CDR1 MNHNS and CDR2 SASEGT. V shed 4 bases and J shed 2 bases, with 18 bases lying between them. CDR3 nucleotide sequence: TGTGCCAGCAGTGTCTCAGGGAGCGGGCGCACCTACGAGCAGTACTTC. Amino acids: CASSVSGSGRTYEQYF.

The gene calls are TRBV7-2 and TRBJ2-1, with 12 positions matching TRBD2. The CDR3 is 15 amino acids. Germline CDR1 SGHTA, CDR2 FQGNSA. V shed 5 bases, J shed 9 bases, and the junction held 8 bases outside the gene matches. CDR3 in DNA: TGTGCCAGCAGCCGCCTAGCGGGAGGGTCAGGTGAGCAGTTCTTC. It specifies CASSRLAGGSGEQFF.

This clone was found once. The chain uses TRBV4-3 and TRBJ2-5, with TRBD1 matching over 7 bases. J gave up 5 bases and V 4 bases, and 10 bases lay outside the gene matches. This CDR3 spans 15 amino acids. Germline loops: CDR1 LGHNA, CDR2 YSLEER. The CDR3 DNA follows: TGCGCCAGCAGCCCCCGACAGGGTTCAGGGGAGACCCAGTACTTC. Translated: CASSPRQGSGETQYF.

This clone was counted a single time. The chain has TRBV5-1 and TRBJ2-5; 10 bases map to TRBD1. Germline V gene sequence: CDR1 SGHRS, CDR2 YFSETQ. The length of the CDR3 is 15 residues. Trimming removed 1 base from V and 1 base from J; junction bases left unmatched: 1. The CDR3 sequence is CASSLRQGAQETQYF. The CDR3 DNA is TGCGCCAGCAGCTTGAGACAGGGGGCCCAAGAGACCCAGTACTTC.

The gene calls are TRBV15 and TRBJ2-1; 14 bases are a match to TRBD2. J gave up 8 bases and V 1 base, and 7 bases lay outside the gene matches. The CDR3 spans 17 residues. Germline CDR1 reads LNHNV; CDR2 reads YYDKDF (reference sequence). The chain's CDR3 is CATSRVSGTSGSYEQFF. DNA for the CDR3: TGTGCCACCAGCAGAGTTAGCGGGACTAGCGGGAGCTATGAGCAGTTCTTC. Together with reference TRBV15 and TRBJ2-1, the CDR3 gives the full variable domain: DAMVIQNPRYQVTQFGKPVTLSCSQTLNHNVMYWYQQKSSQAPKLLFHYYDKDFNNEADTPDNFQSRRPNTSFCFLDIRSPGLGDTAMYLCATSRVSGTSGSYEQFFGPGTRLTVL.

This clone has just one count. The V call is TRBV5-1, the J call TRBJ2-5; D may be TRBD2 (7 bases). Deletions cut 2 bases from V and 5 bases from J, with 13 bases between. This CDR3 spans 14 amino acids. The germline gives CDR1 SGHRS, CDR2 YFSETQ. CDR3 bases: TGCGCCAGCAGCTTCGCGGGGGCAGTGGAGACCCAGTACTTC. This translates into CASSFAGAVETQYF.

This clone was counted a single time. This sequence joins TRBV29-1 and TRBJ2-3, with 7 bases identical to TRBD2. This CDR3 region has 11 residues. V was pared by 7 bases and J by 4 bases, with 2 bases of the junction left unmatched. CDR1 SQVTM and CDR2 ANQGSEA come from the germline V gene. CDR3 amino acids: CSGGSSDTQYF. CDR3 DNA sequence: TGCAGCGGCGGGAGTTCAGATACGCAGTATTTT.

V and J are TRBV29-1 and TRBJ2-6; 10 bases align to TRBD1. J lost 4 bases, V lost 1 base, and 4 bases had no gene match. Germline CDR1 SQVTM, CDR2 ANQGSEA. The CDR3 runs 16 residues. The CDR3 region has the DNA TGCAGCGTTGAAGGTGGGACAGGGGACGGGGCCAACGTCCTGACTTTC. Protein sequence: CSVEGGTGDGANVLTF.

The J gene is TRBJ2-7, the V gene TRBV2; tentatively, D is TRBD1 (6 bases). Germline assignment: CDR1 SNHLY and CDR2 FYNNEI. The CDR3 has 14 amino acids. The ends were cut back, 7 bases at V and 2 bases at J, with 15 bases in the middle. For the CDR3, the DNA is TGTGCCAGCAACCATTTGACAGGTGCCTACGAGCAGTACTTC. This encodes CASNHLTGAYEQYF.

The chain employs TRBV6-5 and TRBJ1-6; D not resolved. Germline assignment: CDR1 MNHEY and CDR2 SVGAGI. The CDR3 extends over 15 amino acids. The ends were cut back, 4 bases at V and 1 base at J, with 8 bases in the middle. Here the CDR3 reads CASSSPGSYNSPLHF. CDR3 nucleotide sequence: TGTGCCAGCAGTTCCCCGGGATCCTATAATTCACCCCTCCACTTT.

A few counts support this clone. The chain uses TRBV7-9 and TRBJ1-1; D is unresolved. Germline-derived CDR1 and CDR2 are SEHNR and FQNEAQ (reference sequence). Trimming took 3 bases from V and 7 from J, leaving 6 bases between them. The CDR3 covers 11 residues. CDR3 in amino acids: CASSFADEAFF. The CDR3 DNA reads TGTGCCAGCAGCTTTGCGGATGAAGCTTTCTTT. Full variable domain (missing parts from reference TRBV7-9 and TRBJ1-1): DTGVSQNPRHKITKRGQNVTFRCDPISEHNRLYWYRQTLGQGPEFLTYFQNEAQLEKSRLLSDRFSAERPKGSFSTLEIQRTEQGDSAMYLCASSFADEAFFGQGTRLTVV.

The chain carries TRBV30 and TRBJ2-6; weak D call: TRBD2 (5 bases). CDR1 is GTSNPN, CDR2 SVGIG, per germline (reference sequence). V lost 1 base and J lost 0, with 19 bases in between. This CDR3 contains 19 residues. The CDR3 DNA reads as TGTGCCTGGAGTGGGAGCGAACGACTAACCCCCTCTGGGGCCAACGTCCTGACTTTC. It is translated as CAWSGSERLTPSGANVLTF.

This chain connects TRBV28 to TRBJ2-2; tentative D call: TRBD1 (5 bases). The CDR3 is 15 residues long. Deletions cut 5 bases from V and 9 bases from J, with 19 bases between. Germline V lookup: CDR1 MDHEN, CDR2 SYDVKM. CDR3 residues: CASSDEGVGSRELFF. The CDR3 region has the DNA TGTGCCAGCAGTGATGAAGGGGTGGGTTCTCGGGAGCTGTTTTTT.

This rearrangement joins TRBV23-1 to TRBJ2-4, with D unresolved. TRBV23-1 is annotated as an ORF whose role is uncertain. V gave up 8 bases and J gave up 5 bases, with 13 bases separating them. The CDR3 consists of 13 residues. The CDR3 region is CASQTPPENIQYF. The CDR3, as DNA: TGCGCCAGCCAAACTCCCCCCGAAAACATTCAGTACTTC.

The chain combines TRBV7-6 with TRBJ2-7, with 13 bases aligning to TRBD2. From germline, CDR1 is SGHVS and CDR2 FNYEAQ. The CDR3 has 14 residues. The trim removed 5 bases at V and 6 bases at J, leaving 4 bases unmatched. The CDR3 spells CASSVGLAGSEQYV. The CDR3 nucleotides read TGTGCCAGCAGCGTGGGACTAGCGGGGTCCGAGCAGTACGTC.

V usage is TRBV11-3 and J usage is TRBJ2-3; 14 positions match TRBD2. The V segment lost 5 bases and the J segment 3 bases; nucleotides outside the gene matches: 7. The CDR3 extends over 17 amino acids. Germline V lookup: CDR1 SGHNT, CDR2 YENEEA. DNA of the CDR3: TGTGCCAGCAGCCGGTCCGGGACTAGCGGGAGTACAGATACGCAGTATTTT. It yields the protein CASSRSGTSGSTDTQYF. Based on the CDR3 plus reference TRBV11-3 and TRBJ2-3, the full variable domain is EAGVVQSPRYKIIEKKQPVAFWCNPISGHNTLYWYLQNLGQGPELLIRYENEEAVDDSQLPKDRFSAERLKGVDSTLKIQPAELGDSAVYLCASSRSGTSGSTDTQYFGPGTRLTVL.

V is TRBV2 and J is TRBJ2-5; the match to TRBD2 covers 13 bases. Germline V gene sequence: CDR1 SNHLY, CDR2 FYNNEI. The CDR3 covers 17 residues. V shed 1 base, J shed 4 bases, and the junction held 6 bases outside the gene matches. CDR3 bases: TGTGCCAGCAGTGAAGGACTAGCGGGAGGCGGGGCAGAGACCCAGTACTTC. It codes for CASSEGLAGGGAETQYF.

The rearrangement joins TRBV4-3 to TRBJ2-1; D is possibly TRBD2 (6 bases). The CDR3 length is 17 residues. Germline V gene data show CDR1 as LGHNA and CDR2 as YSLEER. V shed 1 base and J shed 0 bases, with 13 bases lying between them. In DNA form, the CDR3 reads TGCGCCAGCAGCCAAGTTGGAGGAGGGTCCTCCTACAATGAGCAGTTCTTC. Its translation is CASSQVGGGSSYNEQFF.

CDR3 DNA sequence: TGTGCCTGGAGTGTGGCCTGGAACACTGAAGCTTTCTTT. It specifies CAWSVAWNTEAFF. The chain couples TRBV30 to TRBJ1-1; no reliable D call. The V end was cut by 0 bases, the J end by 1 base, with 6 bases between. In germline, CDR1 is GTSNPN, CDR2 SVGIG (reference sequence). The CDR3 consists of 13 residues.

The chain links TRBV19 to TRBJ2-4; D gene ambiguous. This CDR3 contains 16 residues. The V gene's germline CDR1 is LNHDA and CDR2 SQIVND (reference sequence). Trimming took off 1 base at V and 5 bases at J, with 15 bases between the two ends. This CDR3 reads CASSIGPPGPQNIQYF. In DNA form, the CDR3 reads TGTGCCAGTAGTATAGGTCCCCCCGGTCCTCAAAACATTCAGTACTTC.

The CDR3 reads CASSTIGRGRQETQYF. The CDR3 region has the DNA TGTGCCAGCAGCACCATTGGCAGGGGGAGGCAAGAGACCCAGTACTTC. The rearrangement uses TRBV7-9 and TRBJ2-5; a weak D match, TRBD1 (7 bases). The V end was cut by 5 bases, the J end by 2 bases, with 18 bases between. This CDR3 region has 16 residues. CDR1 and CDR2 from the germline V gene are SEHNR and FQNEAQ (reference sequence). Full variable domain (rest looked up from reference TRBV7-9 and TRBJ2-5): DTGVSQNPRHKITKRGQNVTFRCDPISEHNRLYWYRQTLGQGPEFLTYFQNEAQLEKSRLLSDRFSAERPKGSFSTLEIQRTEQGDSAMYLCASSTIGRGRQETQYFGPGTRLLVL.

The V gene is TRBV6-5, the J gene TRBJ2-7; D gene unclear. Germline V lookup: CDR1 MNHEY, CDR2 SVGAGI. V was shortened by 5 bases and J by 3 bases, with 5 bases between the two germline ends. This CDR3 region has 11 residues. CDR3 loop: CASSDNYEQYF. The DNA of the CDR3 is TGTGCCAGCAGTGACAACTACGAGCAGTACTTC.

This clone was picked up a small number of times. V usage is TRBV13 and J usage is TRBJ1-1; 10 bases line up with TRBD1. With 5 bases clipped from V and 6 bases from J, the junction kept 12 bases outside the gene matches. Germline V lookup: CDR1 PRHDT, CDR2 FYEKMQ (reference sequence). The CDR3 is 16 residues long. CDR3 DNA: TGTGCCAGCAGCCCCCTCACCGGGACAGGGGTCTCTGAAGCTTTCTTT. As protein: CASSPLTGTGVSEAFF.

The chain joins TRBV2 to TRBJ2-1; the match to TRBD2 covers 10 bases. Germline loops: CDR1 SNHLY, CDR2 FYNNEI. The trim removed 3 bases at V and 6 bases at J, leaving 5 bases unmatched. This CDR3 has 15 amino acids. The CDR3 region is CASSDILAGPNEQFF. Written as DNA, the CDR3 is TGTGCCAGCAGTGATATACTAGCGGGGCCCAATGAGCAGTTCTTC.

V gene TRBV27 combines with J gene TRBJ1-5; the D is unclear. The germline gives CDR1 MNHEY, CDR2 SMNVEV (reference sequence). V was pared by 5 bases and J by 0 bases, with 11 bases between. This CDR3 has 15 residues. This CDR3 is CASSPKIDSNQPQHF. CDR3 DNA: TGTGCCAGCAGTCCCAAAATAGATAGCAATCAGCCCCAGCATTTT.